These T cell receptor beta chains were read from a single sample in a study of T cells in Graves' hyperthyroidism and ophthalmopathy. TCRdb fed the multiplex PCR reads into MiXCR, producing one record per CDR3 protein. The table shows 300,000 to 450,000 distinct CDR3 sequences, with around 14% occurring only once. Sample: blood. These receptors came from an older woman with Graves' hyperthyroidism. Each CDR3 is given with its conserved first and last residue. A clone size is listed for some rows: how often the clone was seen (once, few, many), or a class if it is expanded.

CDR3aa	v_gene	abundance
CSASRGSEQYF	TRBV20-1	many
CAWSPTGELFF	TRBV30	many
CASSREGSTYGYTF	TRBV5-1	many
CASSQSKRGTQYF	TRBV6-2/TRBV6-3	-
CASRLGFRDPTNEQFF	TRBV7-9	many
CSARQGSGSEAFF	TRBV20-1	-
CACLGGTDTQYF	TRBV30	many
CASSSDRLQSSGANVLTF	TRBV11-2	many
CASSIAGGNDGYTF	TRBV6-1	many
CASSSFSGNTIYF	TRBV5-6	many
CASSSSDYGYTF	TRBV28	few
CASSHPGLAGVYEQYF	TRBV2	-
CSAWTSGRATEQFF	TRBV20-1	many
CASSPSTDRRETQYF	TRBV3-1	many
CASSRTGEGTGELFF	TRBV5-4	-
CASTNKYNEQFF	TRBV6-1	many
CASSIEGQANEQFF	TRBV19	-
CASSFLVSNQPQHF	TRBV7-8	many
CASGLVLGAGGPDTQYF	TRBV12-5	few
CATSDLWGETQYF	TRBV24-1	many
CASRGAGGNTIYF	TRBV2	many
CASRSERAFTDTQYF	TRBV12-3/TRBV12-4	-
CASSARPAGSGNIQYF	TRBV18	many
CSAHQGNTEAFF	TRBV29-1	-
CASSSGTGPYEQYF	TRBV7-9	-
CASSPTQTGEQYF	TRBV12-3/TRBV12-4	few
CATRGRLAGETETQYF	TRBV24-1	-
CASSQGGGILPDVNSPLHF	TRBV3-1	few
CASSQESLPVAGGRSDEQFF	TRBV3-1	-
CASSLAGLRENEQFF	TRBV5-1	many
CASSLSGKAGELFF	TRBV12-3/TRBV12-4	few
CAWSSGGNQPQHF	TRBV30	few
CASSLGGLGNTIYF	TRBV11-3	many
CASSSGLQYEQYF	TRBV12-3/TRBV12-4	many
CASSLSSIREQYF	TRBV28	few
CASSEALLEGDTQYF	TRBV2	many
CSASDRDKSYEQYF	TRBV20-1	many
CASSLTPAFTGELFF	TRBV11-2	-
CVSSLGRVDSTDTQYF	TRBV5-1	-
CASSTNSYGYTF	TRBV2	many
CSVEEFEPRGANVLTF	TRBV29-1	few
CASSLALGASTDTQYF	TRBV5-1	-
CASSLGGQYQPQHF	TRBV28	many
CASSPPFAGGYGYTF	TRBV18	-
CSVPKGPKLFF	TRBV29-1	many
CSVLPGLAGGATDTQYF	TRBV20-1	many
CASSLVGTGNYNEQFF	TRBV7-8	few
CASSPNPGRNRGLSEAFF	TRBV7-9	once
CAISGSGLYNEQFF	TRBV10-3	-
CASGSGPAEPNNEQFF	TRBV28	many
CASSFMGLLGWKADTQYF	TRBV7-2	many
CASGFAIMGTEAFF	TRBV12-5	-
CASSPNRGPYGYTF	TRBV7-9	-